The rows below give T cell receptor beta chains drawn from one sample of a study of shared clonotypes between healthy human individuals. Libraries were prepared by immunoSEQ multiplex PCR; TCRdb keeps only in-frame clonotypes and omits some of them. Seen here are under 600,000 clones, almost 97% observed once, and the top ten hold approximately 0.057%. Material: naive CD4+ T cells sorted from blood. The source of these receptors is a woman aged 25 to 39 in good health. The CDR3 runs from the conserved cysteine through the conserved F or W. The D gene is left open where the match is weak. Clone size is not always given. Where it is, it says once, few, many or a class for expanded clones.

V	J	D	size	DNA	CDR3
TRBV4-1	TRBJ2-3	TRBD2	-	TGCGCCAGCAGCCCTGGGACTAGCGGGAGTGGTAGCGATACGCAGTATTTT	CASSPGTSGSGSDTQYF
TRBV27	TRBJ1-1	-	-	TGTGCCAGCAGTTTTTCGTCGTTCGACAGCGAGAACACTGAAGCTTTCTTT	CASSFSSFDSENTEAFF
TRBV28	TRBJ2-2	TRBD2	-	TGTGCCAGCAACTCGGGGGGTTACAACACCGGGGAGCTGTTTTTT	CASNSGGYNTGELFF
TRBV19	TRBJ2-3	TRBD2	once	TGTGCCAGTAGTATTAGGACTAGCCCTCTGCCAGATACGCAGTATTTT	CASSIRTSPLPDTQYF
TRBV7-8	TRBJ1-2	TRBD1	-	TGTGCCAGCAGCATAATACAGGGGGCAGGCGGCTACACCTTC	CASSIIQGAGGYTF
TRBV28	TRBJ1-4	TRBD1	-	TGTGCCAGCAGTACGCGCCGGGACAGGGAAGTAGTGACTGATGAAAAACTGTTTTTT	CASSTRRDREVVTDEKLFF
TRBV28	TRBJ2-1	-	-	TGTGCCAGCAGCGATTCTGGCTCCTACAATGAGCAGTTCTTC	CASSDSGSYNEQFF
TRBV28	TRBJ2-4	-	-	TGTGCCAGCACCCCCAGCAGCGGAGCGGGAAACATTCAGTACTTC	CASTPSSGAGNIQYF
TRBV2	TRBJ2-1	-	-	TGTGCCAGCAGTGAAGTTAACTACAATGAGCAGTTCTTC	CASSEVNYNEQFF
TRBV6-6	TRBJ1-4	-	-	TGTGCCAGCAGTTACGGAGGGCAGGGTGAAAAACTGTTTTTT	CASSYGGQGEKLFF
TRBV5-4	TRBJ2-1	-	-	TGTGCCAGCAACTCTCCTGATGGGACACATTACAATGAGCAGTTCTTC	CASNSPDGTHYNEQFF
TRBV2	TRBJ2-1	TRBD2	-	TGTGCCAGCAGGAATCCTAGCGGATCCTACAATGAGCAGTTCTTC	CASRNPSGSYNEQFF
TRBV7-2	TRBJ2-7	-	-	TGTGCCAGCAGCTCAGACTCCGGATCCCACGAGCAGTACTTC	CASSSDSGSHEQYF
TRBV5-8	TRBJ1-4	TRBD1	-	TGTGCCAGCAGCCGGGACAGCTCCTGGGAAAAACTGTTTTTT	CASSRDSSWEKLFF
TRBV5-1	TRBJ2-7	-	-	TGCGCCAGCAGCTTGGAGGGAGCCGGTTACGAGCAGTACTTC	CASSLEGAGYEQYF
TRBV19	TRBJ1-1	TRBD1	-	TGTGCCAGTAGACGGACAGGAAAAATGAACACTGAAGCTTTCTTT	CASRRTGKMNTEAFF
TRBV6-1	TRBJ2-1	TRBD2	-	TGTGCCAGCAGTGAGGTAGCGGGAGGGGTCAATGAGCAGTTCTTC	CASSEVAGGVNEQFF
TRBV27	TRBJ1-5	-	-	TGTGCCAGCAGTTTATCGATAAGCAATCAGCCCCAGCATTTT	CASSLSISNQPQHF
TRBV11-3	TRBJ2-2	-	-	TGTGCCAGCAGCTACGGGACTTCTAACACCGGGGAGCTGTTTTTT	CASSYGTSNTGELFF
TRBV6-5	TRBJ2-5	-	-	TGTGCCAGCAGTTACTCCCGGACTCCAGAGACCCAGTACTTC	CASSYSRTPETQYF
TRBV27	TRBJ1-5	-	-	TGTGCCAGCAGTTTCCAGGATAGCAATCAGCCCCAGCATTTT	CASSFQDSNQPQHF
TRBV27	TRBJ2-1	-	-	TGTGCCAGCAGTTTGTCCACCCGTAAGGGCAATGAGCAGTTCTTC	CASSLSTRKGNEQFF
TRBV10-3	TRBJ1-5	-	-	TGTGCCATCAGTGATGTGGGGGCGGGAAGCAATCAGCCCCAGCATTTT	CAISDVGAGSNQPQHF
TRBV6-6	TRBJ2-1	-	-	TGTGCCAGCAGTCCAGGTTTGGGAGGGCAGTTCTTC	CASSPGLGGQFF
TRBV6-1	TRBJ1-1	-	-	TGTGCCAGCAGTCAGCGGGGGAGGAACACTGAAGCTTTCTTT	CASSQRGRNTEAFF
TRBV5-1	TRBJ2-4	-	-	TGCGCCAGCAGCTTGGCCCGTTACGGGGCCGTAGCCAAAAACATTCAGTACTTC	CASSLARYGAVAKNIQYF
TRBV11-2	TRBJ2-1	TRBD2	-	TGTGCCAGCAGCCGCTTAAGCGGGAAGAACTCCTACAATGAGCAGTTCTTC	CASSRLSGKNSYNEQFF
TRBV27	TRBJ2-3	TRBD2	-	TGTGCCAGCAGTCCCAGTTCTAGCGGGAGTTGGGGGGATACGCAGTATTTT	CASSPSSSGSWGDTQYF
TRBV28	TRBJ1-5	TRBD1	-	TGTGCCAGCAGGGACAGGGCTTTTCAGCCCCAGCATTTT	CASRDRAFQPQHF
TRBV30	TRBJ1-2	-	few	TGTGCCTGGAGTGTACACGAGTATGGCTACACCTTC	CAWSVHEYGYTF